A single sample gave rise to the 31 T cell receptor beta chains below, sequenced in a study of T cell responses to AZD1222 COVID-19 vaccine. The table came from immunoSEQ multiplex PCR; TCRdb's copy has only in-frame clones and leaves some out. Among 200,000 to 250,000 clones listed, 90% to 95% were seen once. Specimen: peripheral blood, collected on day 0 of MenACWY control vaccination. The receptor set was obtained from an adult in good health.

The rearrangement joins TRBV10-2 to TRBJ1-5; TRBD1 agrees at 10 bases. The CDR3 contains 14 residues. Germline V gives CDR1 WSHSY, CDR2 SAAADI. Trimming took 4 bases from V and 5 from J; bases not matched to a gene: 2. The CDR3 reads CASSATGGYQPQHF. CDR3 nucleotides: TGCGCCAGCAGTGCGACAGGGGGCTATCAGCCCCAGCATTTT.

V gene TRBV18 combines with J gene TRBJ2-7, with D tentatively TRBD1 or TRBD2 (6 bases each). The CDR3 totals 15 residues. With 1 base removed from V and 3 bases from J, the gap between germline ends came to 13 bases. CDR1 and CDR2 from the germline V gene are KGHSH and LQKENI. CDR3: CASSPQKGGGYEQYF. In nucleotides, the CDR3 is TGTGCCAGCTCACCACAAAAAGGGGGAGGCTACGAGCAGTACTTC.

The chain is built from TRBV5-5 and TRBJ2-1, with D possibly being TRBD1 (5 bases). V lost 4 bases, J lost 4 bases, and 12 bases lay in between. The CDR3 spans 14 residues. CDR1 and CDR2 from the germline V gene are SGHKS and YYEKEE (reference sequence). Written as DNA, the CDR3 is TGTGCCAGCAGCCTAGGGGATCGTTACAATGAGCAGTTCTTC. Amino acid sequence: CASSLGDRYNEQFF.

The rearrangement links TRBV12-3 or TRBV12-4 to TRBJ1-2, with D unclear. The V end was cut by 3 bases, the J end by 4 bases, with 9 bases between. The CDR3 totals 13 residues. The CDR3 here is CASSLVPAYGYTF. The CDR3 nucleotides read TGTGCCAGCAGTTTGGTTCCAGCCTATGGCTACACCTTC.

CDR3 residues: CASSWGEGQPQHF. The CDR3, as DNA: TGCGCCAGCAGCTGGGGGGAAGGTCAGCCCCAGCATTTT. This chain connects TRBV5-1 to TRBJ1-5; TRBD1 is a possible D gene (5 bases). The CDR3 covers 13 residues. Germline values: CDR1 SGHRS, CDR2 YFSETQ. V was clipped by 3 bases and J by 6 bases, with 10 bases between them.

This CDR3 reads CASSYGGSYNSPLHF. The CDR3 DNA follows: TGTGCCAGCAGTTACGGGGGCTCCTATAATTCACCCCTCCACTTT. The chain recombines TRBV6-5 with TRBJ1-6, with D possibly being TRBD1 (5 bases). The CDR3 has 15 amino acids. Trimming took 2 bases from V and 0 from J, leaving 5 bases between them. Germline values: CDR1 MNHEY, CDR2 SVGAGI.

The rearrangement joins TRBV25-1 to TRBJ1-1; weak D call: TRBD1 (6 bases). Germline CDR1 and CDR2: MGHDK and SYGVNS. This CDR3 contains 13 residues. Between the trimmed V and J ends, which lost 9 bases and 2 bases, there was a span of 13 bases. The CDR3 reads CASADSFNTEAFF. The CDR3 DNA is TGTGCCAGTGCGGACAGCTTTAACACTGAAGCTTTCTTT. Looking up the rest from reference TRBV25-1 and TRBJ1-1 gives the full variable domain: EADIYQTPRYLVIGTGKKITLECSQTMGHDKMYWYQQDPGMELHLIHYSYGVNSTEKGDLSSESTVSRIRTEHFPLTLESARPSHTSQYLCASADSFNTEAFFGQGTRLTVV.

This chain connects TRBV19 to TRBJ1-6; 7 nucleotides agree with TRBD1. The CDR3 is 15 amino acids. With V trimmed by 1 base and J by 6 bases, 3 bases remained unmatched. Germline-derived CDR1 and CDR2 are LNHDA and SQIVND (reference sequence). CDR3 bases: TGTGCCAGTAGTATAGGACAGGGAATTAATTCACCCCTCCACTTT. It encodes CASSIGQGINSPLHF.

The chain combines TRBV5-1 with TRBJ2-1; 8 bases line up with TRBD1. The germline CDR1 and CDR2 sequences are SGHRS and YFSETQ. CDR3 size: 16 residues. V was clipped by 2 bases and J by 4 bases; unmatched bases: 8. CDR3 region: CASSFGYRGNYNEQFF. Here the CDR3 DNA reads TGCGCCAGCAGCTTTGGGTACAGGGGGAATTACAATGAGCAGTTCTTC.

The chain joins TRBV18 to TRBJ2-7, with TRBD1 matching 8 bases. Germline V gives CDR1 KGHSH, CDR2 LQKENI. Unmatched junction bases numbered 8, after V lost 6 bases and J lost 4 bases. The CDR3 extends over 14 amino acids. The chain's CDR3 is CASSRRQGSYEQYF. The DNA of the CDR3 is TGTGCCAGCTCTCGGAGACAGGGGTCGTACGAGCAGTACTTC.

The CDR3 nucleotides read TGTGCCAGCAGCTCCTGGACTAGCGGGGTAGCAGGGGGAAACATTCAGTACTTC. As protein: CASSSWTSGVAGGNIQYF. The gene calls are TRBV7-3 and TRBJ2-4; TRBD2 agrees at 12 bases. CDR3 length equals 18 residues. The V gene end was trimmed by 4 bases and the J gene end by 6 bases; junction bases not matched to a gene: 13. Per germline, CDR1 SGHTA and CDR2 FQGTGA.

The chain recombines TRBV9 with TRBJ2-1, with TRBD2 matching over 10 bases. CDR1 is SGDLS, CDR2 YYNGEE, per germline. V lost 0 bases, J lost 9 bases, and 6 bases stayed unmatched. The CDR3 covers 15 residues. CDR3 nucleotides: TGTGCCAGCAGCGTAGGAGCGGGGGGGCCTAGTGAGCAGTTCTTC. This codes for CASSVGAGGPSEQFF.

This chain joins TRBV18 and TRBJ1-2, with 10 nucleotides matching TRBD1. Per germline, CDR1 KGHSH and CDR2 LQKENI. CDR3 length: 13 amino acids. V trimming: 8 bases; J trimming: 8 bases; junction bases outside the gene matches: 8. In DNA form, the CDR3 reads TGTGCCAGCCACCCGACAGGGGGCGGGGGCTACACCTTC. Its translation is CASHPTGGGGYTF.

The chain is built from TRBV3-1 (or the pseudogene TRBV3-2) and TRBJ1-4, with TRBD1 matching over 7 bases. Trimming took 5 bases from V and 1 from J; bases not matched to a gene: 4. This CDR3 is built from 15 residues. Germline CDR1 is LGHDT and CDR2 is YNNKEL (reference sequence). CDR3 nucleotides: TGTGCCAGCAGCTTTTACAGGGGAACTAATGAAAAACTGTTTTTT. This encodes CASSFYRGTNEKLFF.

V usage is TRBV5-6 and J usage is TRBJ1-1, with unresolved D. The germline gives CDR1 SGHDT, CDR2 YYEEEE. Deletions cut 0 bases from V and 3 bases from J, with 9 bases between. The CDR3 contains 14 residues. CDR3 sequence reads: CASSLEQRYTEAFF. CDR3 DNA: TGTGCCAGCAGCTTGGAACAGAGGTACACTGAAGCTTTCTTT.

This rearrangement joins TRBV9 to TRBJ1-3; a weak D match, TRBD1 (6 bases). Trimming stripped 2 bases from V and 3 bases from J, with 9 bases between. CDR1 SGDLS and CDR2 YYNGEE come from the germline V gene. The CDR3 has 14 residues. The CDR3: CASSVEGVGNTIYF. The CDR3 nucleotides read TGTGCCAGCAGCGTTGAGGGGGTTGGAAACACCATATATTTT.

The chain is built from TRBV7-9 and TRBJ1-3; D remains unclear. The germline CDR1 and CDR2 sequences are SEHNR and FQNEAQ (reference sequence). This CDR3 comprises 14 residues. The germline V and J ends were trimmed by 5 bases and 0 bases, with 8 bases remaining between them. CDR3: CASSASGSGNTIYF. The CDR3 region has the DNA TGTGCCAGCAGCGCCTCCGGCTCTGGAAACACCATATATTTT.

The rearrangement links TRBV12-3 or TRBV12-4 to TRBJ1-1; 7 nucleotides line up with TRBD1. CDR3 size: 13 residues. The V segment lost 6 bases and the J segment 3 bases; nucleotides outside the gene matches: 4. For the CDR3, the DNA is TGTGCCAGCAGGGGACAGACCTACACTGAAGCTTTCTTT. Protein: CASRGQTYTEAFF.

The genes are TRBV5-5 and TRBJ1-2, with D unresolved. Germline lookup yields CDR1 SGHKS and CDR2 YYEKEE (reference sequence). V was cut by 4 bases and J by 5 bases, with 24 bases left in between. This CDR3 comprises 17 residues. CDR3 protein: CASSPTAQYFGGYGYTF. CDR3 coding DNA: TGTGCCAGCAGCCCCACGGCACAGTATTTTGGTGGTTATGGCTACACCTTC.

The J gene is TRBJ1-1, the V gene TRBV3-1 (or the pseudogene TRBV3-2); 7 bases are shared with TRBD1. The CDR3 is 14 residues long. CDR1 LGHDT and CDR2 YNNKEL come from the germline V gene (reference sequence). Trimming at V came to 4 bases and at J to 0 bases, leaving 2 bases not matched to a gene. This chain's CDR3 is CASSRTGMNTEAFF. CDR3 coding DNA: TGTGCCAGCAGCCGGACAGGAATGAACACTGAAGCTTTCTTT.

CDR3 bases: TGTGCCAGCAGCCTCTCCGGCAGGGCTCGCAATCAGCCCCAGCATTTT. Its protein is CASSLSGRARNQPQHF. The chain recombines TRBV7-2 with TRBJ1-5; D possibly corresponds to TRBD1 (5 bases). The CDR3 runs 16 residues. V shed 5 bases and J shed 2 bases, with 16 bases lying between them. Per germline, CDR1 SGHTA and CDR2 FQGNSA.

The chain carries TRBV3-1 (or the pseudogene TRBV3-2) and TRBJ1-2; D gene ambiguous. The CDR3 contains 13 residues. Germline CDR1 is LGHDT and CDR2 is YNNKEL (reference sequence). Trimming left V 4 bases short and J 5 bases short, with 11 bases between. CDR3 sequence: CASSPTEAYGYTF. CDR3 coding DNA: TGTGCCAGCAGCCCTACAGAGGCTTATGGCTACACCTTC.

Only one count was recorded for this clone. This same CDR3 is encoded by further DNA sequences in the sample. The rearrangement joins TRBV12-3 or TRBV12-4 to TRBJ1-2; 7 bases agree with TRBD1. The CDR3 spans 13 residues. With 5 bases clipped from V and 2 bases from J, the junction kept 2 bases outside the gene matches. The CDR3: CASSPTGNYGYTF. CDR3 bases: TGTGCCAGCAGTCCGACAGGGAACTATGGCTACACCTTC.

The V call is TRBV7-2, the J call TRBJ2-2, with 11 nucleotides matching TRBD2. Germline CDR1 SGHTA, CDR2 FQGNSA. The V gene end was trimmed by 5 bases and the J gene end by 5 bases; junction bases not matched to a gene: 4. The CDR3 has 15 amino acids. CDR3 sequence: CASSLRLAGTGELFF. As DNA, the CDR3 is TGTGCCAGCAGCCTTCGACTAGCGGGGACCGGGGAGCTGTTTTTT.

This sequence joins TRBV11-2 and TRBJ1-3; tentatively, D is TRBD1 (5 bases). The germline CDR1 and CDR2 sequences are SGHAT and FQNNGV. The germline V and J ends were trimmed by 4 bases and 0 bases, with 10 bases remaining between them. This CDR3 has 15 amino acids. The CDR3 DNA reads TGTGCCAGCAGCTGGGGCCAGGGCTCTGGAAACACCATATATTTT. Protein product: CASSWGQGSGNTIYF.

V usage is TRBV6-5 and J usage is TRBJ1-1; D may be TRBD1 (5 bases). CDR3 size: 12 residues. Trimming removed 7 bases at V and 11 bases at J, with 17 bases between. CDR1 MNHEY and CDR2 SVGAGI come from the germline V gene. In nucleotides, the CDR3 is TGTGCCAGCAAAGGGAGGGGACGGGTGGCTTTCTTT. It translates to CASKGRGRVAFF.

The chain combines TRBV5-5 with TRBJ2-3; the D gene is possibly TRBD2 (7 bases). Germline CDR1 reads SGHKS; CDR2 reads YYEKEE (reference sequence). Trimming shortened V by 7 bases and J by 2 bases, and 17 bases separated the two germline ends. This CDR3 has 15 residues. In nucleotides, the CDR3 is TGTGCCAGCGCGGCGGGGGACACACTCACAGATACGCAGTATTTT. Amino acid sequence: CASAAGDTLTDTQYF.

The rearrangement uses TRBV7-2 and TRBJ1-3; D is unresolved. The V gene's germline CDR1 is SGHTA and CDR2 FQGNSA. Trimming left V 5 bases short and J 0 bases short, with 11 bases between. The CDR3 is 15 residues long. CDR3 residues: CASSPRRSSGNTIYF. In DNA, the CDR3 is TGTGCCAGCAGCCCCCGGCGAAGCTCTGGAAACACCATATATTTT.

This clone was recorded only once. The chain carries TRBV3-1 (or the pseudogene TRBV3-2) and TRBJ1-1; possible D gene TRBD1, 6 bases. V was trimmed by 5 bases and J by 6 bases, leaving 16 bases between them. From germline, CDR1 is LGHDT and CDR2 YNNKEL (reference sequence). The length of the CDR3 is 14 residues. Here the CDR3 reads CASSRLGGAAEAFF. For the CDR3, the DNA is TGTGCCAGCAGCAGATTAGGGGGGGCGGCTGAAGCTTTCTTT.

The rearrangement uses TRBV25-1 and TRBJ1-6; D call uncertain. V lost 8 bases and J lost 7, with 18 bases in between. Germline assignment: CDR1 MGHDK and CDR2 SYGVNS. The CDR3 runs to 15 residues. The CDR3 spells CASRPTIPGNSPLHF. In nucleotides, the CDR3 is TGTGCCAGCCGCCCGACCATTCCGGGAAATTCACCCCTCCACTTT.

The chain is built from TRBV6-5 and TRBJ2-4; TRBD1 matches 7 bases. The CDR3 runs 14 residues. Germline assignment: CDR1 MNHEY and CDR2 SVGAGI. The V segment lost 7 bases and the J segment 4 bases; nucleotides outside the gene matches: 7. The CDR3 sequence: CASTPGTAKNIQYF. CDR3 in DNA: TGTGCCAGCACCCCCGGGACAGCTAAAAACATTCAGTACTTC.